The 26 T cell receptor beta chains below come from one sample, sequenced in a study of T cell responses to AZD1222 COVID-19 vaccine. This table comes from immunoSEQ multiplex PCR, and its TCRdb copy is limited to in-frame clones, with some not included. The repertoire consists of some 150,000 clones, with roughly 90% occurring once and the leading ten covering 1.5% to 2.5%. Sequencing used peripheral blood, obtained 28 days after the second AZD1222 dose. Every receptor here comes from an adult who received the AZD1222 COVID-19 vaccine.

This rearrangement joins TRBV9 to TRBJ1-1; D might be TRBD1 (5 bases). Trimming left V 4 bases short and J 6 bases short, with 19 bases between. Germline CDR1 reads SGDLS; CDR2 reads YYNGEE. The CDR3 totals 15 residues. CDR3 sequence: CASSPVRGVGAEAFF. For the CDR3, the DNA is TGTGCCAGCAGCCCGGTCAGAGGGGTCGGCGCTGAAGCTTTCTTT.

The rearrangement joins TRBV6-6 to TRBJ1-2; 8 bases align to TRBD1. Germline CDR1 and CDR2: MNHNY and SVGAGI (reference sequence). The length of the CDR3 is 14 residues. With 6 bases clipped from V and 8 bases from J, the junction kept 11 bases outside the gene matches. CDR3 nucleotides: TGTGCCAGCAGCAAAGACAACCGGGACAGGGGCTACACCTTC. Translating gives CASSKDNRDRGYTF.

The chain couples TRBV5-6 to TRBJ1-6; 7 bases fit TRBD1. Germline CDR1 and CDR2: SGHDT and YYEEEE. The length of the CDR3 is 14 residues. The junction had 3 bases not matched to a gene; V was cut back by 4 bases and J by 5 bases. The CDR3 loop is CASSLGQHNSPLHF. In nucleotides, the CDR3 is TGTGCCAGCAGCCTGGGACAGCATAATTCACCCCTCCACTTT.

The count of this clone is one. CDR3 DNA: TGTGCCAGCAGTGCGAATAGGGACTCCGAGACCCAGTACTTC. Protein sequence: CASSANRDSETQYF. This sequence joins TRBV2 and TRBJ2-5; D is perhaps TRBD2 (6 bases). The CDR3 is 14 residues long. CDR1 and CDR2 from the germline V gene are SNHLY and FYNNEI. Deletions cut 4 bases from V and 5 bases from J, with 14 bases between.

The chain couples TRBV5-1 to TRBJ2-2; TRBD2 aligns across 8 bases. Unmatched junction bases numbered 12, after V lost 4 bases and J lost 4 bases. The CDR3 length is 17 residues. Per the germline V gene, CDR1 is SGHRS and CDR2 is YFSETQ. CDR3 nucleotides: TGCGCCAGCAGCCGCTCGGCGAGCGGGGGATCCACCGGGGAGCTGTTTTTT. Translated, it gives CASSRSASGGSTGELFF. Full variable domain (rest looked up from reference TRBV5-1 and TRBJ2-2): KAGVTQTPRYLIKTRGQQVTLSCSPISGHRSVSWYQQTPGQGLQFLFEYFSETQRNKGNFPGRFSGRQFSNSRSEMNVSTLELGDSALYLCASSRSASGGSTGELFFGEGSRLTVL.

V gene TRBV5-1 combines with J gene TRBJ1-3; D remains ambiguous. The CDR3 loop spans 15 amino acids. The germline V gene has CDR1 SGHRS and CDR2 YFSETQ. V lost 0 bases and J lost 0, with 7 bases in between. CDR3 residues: CASSLAPDSGNTIYF. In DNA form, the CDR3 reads TGCGCCAGCAGCTTGGCCCCGGACTCTGGAAACACCATATATTTT.

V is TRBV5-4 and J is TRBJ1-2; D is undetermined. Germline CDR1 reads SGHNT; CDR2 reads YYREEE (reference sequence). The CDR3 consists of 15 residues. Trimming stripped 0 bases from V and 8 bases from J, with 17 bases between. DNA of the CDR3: TGTGCCAGCAGCTTGGATGGCCAGGACCACGGGGGCTACACCTTC. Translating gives CASSLDGQDHGGYTF.

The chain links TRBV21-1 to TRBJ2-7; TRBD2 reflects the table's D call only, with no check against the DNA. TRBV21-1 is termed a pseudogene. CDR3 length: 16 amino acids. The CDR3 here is CASSRWRGTLTYEQYF. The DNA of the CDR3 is TGTGCCAGCAGCAGATGGAGGGGCACTTTAACCTACGAGCAGTACTTC.

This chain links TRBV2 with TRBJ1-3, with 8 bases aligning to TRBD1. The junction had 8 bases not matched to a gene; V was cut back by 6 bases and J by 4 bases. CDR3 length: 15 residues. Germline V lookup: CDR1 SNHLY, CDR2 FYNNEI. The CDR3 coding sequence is TGTGCCAGCAGCGCCGACAGGGGAAGAGGAAACACCATATATTTT. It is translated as CASSADRGRGNTIYF.

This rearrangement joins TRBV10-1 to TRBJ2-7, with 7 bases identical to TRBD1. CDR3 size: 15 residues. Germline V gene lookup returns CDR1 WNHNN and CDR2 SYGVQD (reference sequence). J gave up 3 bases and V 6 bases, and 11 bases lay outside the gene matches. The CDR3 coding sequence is TGCGCCAGCAGAGACAGGGCCGGTGTGAACTACGAGCAGTACTTC. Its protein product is CASRDRAGVNYEQYF.

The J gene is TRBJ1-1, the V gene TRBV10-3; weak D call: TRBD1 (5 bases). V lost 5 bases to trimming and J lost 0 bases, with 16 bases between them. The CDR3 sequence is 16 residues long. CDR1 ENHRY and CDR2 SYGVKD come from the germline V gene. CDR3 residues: CAISKERDHLNTEAFF. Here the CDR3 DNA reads TGTGCCATCAGTAAGGAGAGGGACCACCTGAACACTGAAGCTTTCTTT.

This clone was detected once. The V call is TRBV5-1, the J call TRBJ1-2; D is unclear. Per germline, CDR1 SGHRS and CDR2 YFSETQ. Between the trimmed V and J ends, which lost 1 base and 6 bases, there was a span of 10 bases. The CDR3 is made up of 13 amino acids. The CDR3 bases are TGCGCCAGCAGCTTGTTCGACACGGATGGCTACACCTTC. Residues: CASSLFDTDGYTF. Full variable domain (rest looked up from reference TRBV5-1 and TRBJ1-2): KAGVTQTPRYLIKTRGQQVTLSCSPISGHRSVSWYQQTPGQGLQFLFEYFSETQRNKGNFPGRFSGRQFSNSRSEMNVSTLELGDSALYLCASSLFDTDGYTFGSGTRLTVV.

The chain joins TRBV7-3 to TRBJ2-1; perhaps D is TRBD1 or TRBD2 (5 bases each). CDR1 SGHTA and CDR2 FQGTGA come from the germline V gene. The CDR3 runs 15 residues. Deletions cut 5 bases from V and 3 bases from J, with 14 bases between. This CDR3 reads CASSALGGFYNEQFF. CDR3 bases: TGTGCCAGCAGCGCCCTTGGGGGATTCTACAATGAGCAGTTCTTC.

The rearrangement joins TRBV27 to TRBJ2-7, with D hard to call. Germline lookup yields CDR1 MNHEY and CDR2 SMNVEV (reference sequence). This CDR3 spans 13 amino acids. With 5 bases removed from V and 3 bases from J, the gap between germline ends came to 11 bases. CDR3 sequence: CASSPRHYYEQYF. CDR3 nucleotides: TGTGCCAGCAGTCCGAGACACTACTACGAGCAGTACTTC.

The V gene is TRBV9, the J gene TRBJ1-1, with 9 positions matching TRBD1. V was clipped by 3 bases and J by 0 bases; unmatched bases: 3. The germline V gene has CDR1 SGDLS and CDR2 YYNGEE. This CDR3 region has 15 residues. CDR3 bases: TGTGCCAGCAGCGGAGGACAGGGGCTGAACACTGAAGCTTTCTTT. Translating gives CASSGGQGLNTEAFF.

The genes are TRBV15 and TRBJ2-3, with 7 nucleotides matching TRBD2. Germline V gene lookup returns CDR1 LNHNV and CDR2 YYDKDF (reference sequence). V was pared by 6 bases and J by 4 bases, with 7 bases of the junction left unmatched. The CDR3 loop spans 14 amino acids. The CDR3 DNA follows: TGTGCCACCAGGAAGGGCGGGAGTGCAGATACGCAGTATTTT. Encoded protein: CATRKGGSADTQYF.

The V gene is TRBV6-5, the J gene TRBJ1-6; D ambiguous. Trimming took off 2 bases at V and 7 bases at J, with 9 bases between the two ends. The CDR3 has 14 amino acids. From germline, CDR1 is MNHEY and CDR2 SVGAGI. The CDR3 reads CASSYLDGNSPLHF. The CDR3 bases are TGTGCCAGCAGTTACCTCGACGGAAATTCACCCCTCCACTTT.

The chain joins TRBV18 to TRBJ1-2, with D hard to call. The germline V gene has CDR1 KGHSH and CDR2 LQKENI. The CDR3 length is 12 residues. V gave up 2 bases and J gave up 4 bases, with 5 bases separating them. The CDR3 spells CASSPSGYGYTF. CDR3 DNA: TGTGCCAGCTCACCATCAGGCTATGGCTACACCTTC. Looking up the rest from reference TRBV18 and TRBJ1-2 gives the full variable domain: NAGVMQNPRHLVRRRGQEARLRCSPMKGHSHVYWYRQLPEEGLKFMVYLQKENIIDESGMPKERFSAEFPKEGPSILRIQQVVRGDSAAYFCASSPSGYGYTFGSGTRLTVV.

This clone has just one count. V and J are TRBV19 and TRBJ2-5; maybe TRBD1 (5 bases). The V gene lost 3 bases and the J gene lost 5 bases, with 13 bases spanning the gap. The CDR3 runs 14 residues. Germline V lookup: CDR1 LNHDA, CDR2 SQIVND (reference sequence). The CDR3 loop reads CASSIQGDVETQYF. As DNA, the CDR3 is TGTGCCAGTAGTATCCAAGGGGATGTGGAGACCCAGTACTTC.

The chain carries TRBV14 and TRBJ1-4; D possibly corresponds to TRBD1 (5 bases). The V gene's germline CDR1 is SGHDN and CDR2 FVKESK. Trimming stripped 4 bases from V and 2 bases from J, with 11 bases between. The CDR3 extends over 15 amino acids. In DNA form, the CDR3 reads TGTGCCAGCAGCCGACGGGGACGGACTAATGAAAAACTGTTTTTT. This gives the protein CASSRRGRTNEKLFF. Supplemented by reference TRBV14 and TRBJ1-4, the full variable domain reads EAGVTQFPSHSVIEKGQTVTLRCDPISGHDNLYWYRRVMGKEIKFLLHFVKESKQDESGMPNNRFLAERTGGTYSTLKVQPAELEDSGVYFCASSRRGRTNEKLFFGSGTQLSVL.

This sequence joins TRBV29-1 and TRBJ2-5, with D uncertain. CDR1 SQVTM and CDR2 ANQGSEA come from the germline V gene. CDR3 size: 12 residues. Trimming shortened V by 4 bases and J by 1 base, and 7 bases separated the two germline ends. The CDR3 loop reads CSVASLQETQYF. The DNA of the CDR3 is TGCAGCGTTGCTAGTCTCCAAGAGACCCAGTACTTC.

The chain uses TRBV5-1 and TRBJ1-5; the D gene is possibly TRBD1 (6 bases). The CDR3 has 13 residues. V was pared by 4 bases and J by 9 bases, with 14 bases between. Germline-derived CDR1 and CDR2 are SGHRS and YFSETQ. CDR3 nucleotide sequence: TGCGCCAGCAGCATGGACAGCCTAGTGCCCCAGCATTTT. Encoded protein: CASSMDSLVPQHF. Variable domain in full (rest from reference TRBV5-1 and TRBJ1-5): KAGVTQTPRYLIKTRGQQVTLSCSPISGHRSVSWYQQTPGQGLQFLFEYFSETQRNKGNFPGRFSGRQFSNSRSEMNVSTLELGDSALYLCASSMDSLVPQHFGDGTRLSIL.

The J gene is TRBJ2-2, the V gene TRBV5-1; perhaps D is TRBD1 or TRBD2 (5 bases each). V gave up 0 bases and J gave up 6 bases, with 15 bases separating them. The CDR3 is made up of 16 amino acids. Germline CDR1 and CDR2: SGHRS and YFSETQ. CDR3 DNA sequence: TGCGCCAGCAGCTTGGAACGATTGGGGGTGGCCGGGGAGCTGTTTTTT. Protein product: CASSLERLGVAGELFF.

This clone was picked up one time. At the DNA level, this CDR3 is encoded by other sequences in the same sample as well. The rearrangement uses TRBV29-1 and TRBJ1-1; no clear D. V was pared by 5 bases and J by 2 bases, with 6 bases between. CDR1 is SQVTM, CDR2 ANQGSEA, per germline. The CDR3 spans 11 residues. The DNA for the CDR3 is TGCAGCGTTTCCAGAAACACTGAAGCTTTCTTT. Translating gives CSVSRNTEAFF.

Written as DNA, the CDR3 is TGTGCCAGCAGCGTACGGCAGGGGGGGACTAATGAAAAACTGTTTTTT. Its translation: CASSVRQGGTNEKLFF. This chain uses TRBV7-9 with TRBJ1-4, with 7 bases aligning to TRBD1. CDR3 length equals 16 residues. In germline, CDR1 is SEHNR, CDR2 FQNEAQ (reference sequence). Trimming cost V 5 bases and J 2 bases; bases outside gene matches: 8.

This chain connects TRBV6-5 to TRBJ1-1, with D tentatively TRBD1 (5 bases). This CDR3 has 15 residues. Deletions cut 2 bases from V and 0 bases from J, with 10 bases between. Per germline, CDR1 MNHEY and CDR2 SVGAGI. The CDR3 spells CASSYRGRVNTEAFF. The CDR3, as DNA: TGTGCCAGCAGTTACAGGGGCAGGGTGAACACTGAAGCTTTCTTT.